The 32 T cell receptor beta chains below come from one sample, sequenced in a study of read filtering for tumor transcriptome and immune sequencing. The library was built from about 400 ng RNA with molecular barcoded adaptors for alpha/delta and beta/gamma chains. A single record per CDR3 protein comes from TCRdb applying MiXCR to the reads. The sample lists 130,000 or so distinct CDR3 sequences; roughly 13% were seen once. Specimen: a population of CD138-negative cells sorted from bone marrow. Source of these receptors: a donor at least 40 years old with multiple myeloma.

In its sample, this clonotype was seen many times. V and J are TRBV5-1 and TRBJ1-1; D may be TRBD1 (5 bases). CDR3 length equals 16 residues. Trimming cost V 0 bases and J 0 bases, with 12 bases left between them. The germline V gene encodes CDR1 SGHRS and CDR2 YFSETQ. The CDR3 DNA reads TGCGCCAGCAGCTTGGCCGGGGGATTCATGAACACTGAAGCTTTCTTT. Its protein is CASSLAGGFMNTEAFF.

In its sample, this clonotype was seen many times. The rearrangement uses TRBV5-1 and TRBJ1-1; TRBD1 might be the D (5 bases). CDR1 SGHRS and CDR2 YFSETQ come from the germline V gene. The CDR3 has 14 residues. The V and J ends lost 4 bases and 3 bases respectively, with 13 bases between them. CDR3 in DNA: TGCGCCAGCAGCCCAGGGTTGGGATACACTGAAGCTTTCTTT. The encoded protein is CASSPGLGYTEAFF.

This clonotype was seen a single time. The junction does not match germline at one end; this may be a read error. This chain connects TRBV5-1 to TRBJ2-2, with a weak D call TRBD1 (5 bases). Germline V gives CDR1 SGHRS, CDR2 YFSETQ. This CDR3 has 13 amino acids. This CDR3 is CAGSATRGGELFF. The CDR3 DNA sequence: TGCGCCGGCAGCGCGACAAGGGGCGGGGAGCTGTTTTTT.

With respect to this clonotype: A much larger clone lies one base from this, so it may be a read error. This chain's CDR3 is CASSAIDWTAYGHTF. DNA of the CDR3: TGTGCCAGCAGTGCCATAGACTGGACAGCCTATGGCCACACCTTC. This chain connects TRBV6-2 or TRBV6-3 to TRBJ1-2, with D maybe TRBD1 (6 bases). Germline-derived CDR1 and CDR2 are MNHEY and SVGEGT. This CDR3 is 15 amino acids long.

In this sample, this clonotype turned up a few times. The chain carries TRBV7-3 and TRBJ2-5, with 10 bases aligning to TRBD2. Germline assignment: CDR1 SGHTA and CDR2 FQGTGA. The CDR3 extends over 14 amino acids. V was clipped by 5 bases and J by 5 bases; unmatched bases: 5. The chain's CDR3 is CASSPGTSVETQYF. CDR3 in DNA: TGTGCCAGCAGCCCAGGGACTAGCGTGGAGACCCAGTACTTC.

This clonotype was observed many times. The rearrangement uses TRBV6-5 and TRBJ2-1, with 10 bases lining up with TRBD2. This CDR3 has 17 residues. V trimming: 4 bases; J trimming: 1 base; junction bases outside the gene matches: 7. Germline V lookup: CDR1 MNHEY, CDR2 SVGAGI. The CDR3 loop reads CASSFMTSGPSYNEQFF. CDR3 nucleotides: TGTGCCAGCAGTTTCATGACTAGCGGGCCTTCCTACAATGAGCAGTTCTTC.

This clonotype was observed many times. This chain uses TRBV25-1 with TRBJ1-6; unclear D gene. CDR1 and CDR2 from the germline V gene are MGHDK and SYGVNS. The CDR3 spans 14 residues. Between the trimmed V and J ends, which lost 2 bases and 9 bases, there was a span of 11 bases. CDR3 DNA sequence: TGTGCCAGCAGTGAAGAACATCTGTTTTCACCCCTCCACTTT. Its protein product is CASSEEHLFSPLHF.

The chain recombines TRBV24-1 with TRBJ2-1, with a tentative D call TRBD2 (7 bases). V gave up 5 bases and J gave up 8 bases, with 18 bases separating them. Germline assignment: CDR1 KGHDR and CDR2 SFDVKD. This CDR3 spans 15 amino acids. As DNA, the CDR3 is TGTGCCACCAGTGGGGCGGGGGCGTCCGTGGATGAGCAGTTCTTC. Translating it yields CATSGAGASVDEQFF.

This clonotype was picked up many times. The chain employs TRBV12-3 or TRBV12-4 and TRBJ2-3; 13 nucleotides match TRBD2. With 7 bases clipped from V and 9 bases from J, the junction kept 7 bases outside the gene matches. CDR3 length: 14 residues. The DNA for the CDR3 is TGTGCCAGCACCCCAGGGACTAGCGGGACAACGCAGTATTTT. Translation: CASTPGTSGTTQYF.

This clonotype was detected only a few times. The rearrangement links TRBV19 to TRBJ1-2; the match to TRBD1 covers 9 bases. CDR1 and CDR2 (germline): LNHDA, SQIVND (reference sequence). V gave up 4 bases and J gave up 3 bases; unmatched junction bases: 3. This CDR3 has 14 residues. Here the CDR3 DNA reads TGTGCCAGTAGTAGGGACAGGGTGGACTATGGCTACACCTTC. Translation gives CASSRDRVDYGYTF.

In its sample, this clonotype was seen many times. CDR3 amino acids: CSARDLGTSGRAIDTQYF. Here the CDR3 DNA reads TGCAGTGCTAGAGATCTAGGGACTAGCGGGAGGGCAATAGATACGCAGTATTTT. V and J are TRBV20-1 and TRBJ2-3; 16 bases match TRBD2. V lost 0 bases, J lost 5 bases, and 8 bases stayed unmatched. CDR3 size: 18 residues. CDR1 is DFQATT, CDR2 SNEGSKA, per germline (reference sequence).

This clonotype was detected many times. This CDR3 is CASSSRTGPYQPQHF. The CDR3 DNA follows: TGTGCCAGCAGCTCGCGGACAGGGCCCTATCAGCCCCAGCATTTT. The chain has TRBV7-8 and TRBJ1-5; 8 bases match TRBD1. This CDR3 has 15 residues. J lost 5 bases, V lost 4 bases, and 7 bases had no gene match. Germline CDR1 reads SGHVS; CDR2 reads FQNEAQ.

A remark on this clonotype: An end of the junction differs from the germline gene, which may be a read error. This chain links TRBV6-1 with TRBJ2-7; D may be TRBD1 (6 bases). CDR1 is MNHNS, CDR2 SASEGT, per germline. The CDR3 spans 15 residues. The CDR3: CVSSEVIGQNYEQYF. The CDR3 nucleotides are TGTGTCAGCAGTGAAGTTATTGGACAGAACTACGAGCAGTACTTC.

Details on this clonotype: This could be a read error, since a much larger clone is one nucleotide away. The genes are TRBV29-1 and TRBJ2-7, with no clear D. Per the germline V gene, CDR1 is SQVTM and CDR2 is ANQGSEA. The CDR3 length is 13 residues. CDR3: CSVEDDGSYGQYF. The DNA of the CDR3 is TGCAGCGTTGAAGATGACGGATCCTACGGGCAGTACTTC.

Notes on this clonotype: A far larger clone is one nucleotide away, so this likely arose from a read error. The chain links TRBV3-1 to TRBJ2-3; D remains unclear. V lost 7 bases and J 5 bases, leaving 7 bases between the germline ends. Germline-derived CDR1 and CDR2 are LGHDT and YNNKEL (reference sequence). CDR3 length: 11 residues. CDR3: CASNRGDTQYF. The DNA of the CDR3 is TGTGCCAGCAACCGAGGAGATACGCAGTATTTT.

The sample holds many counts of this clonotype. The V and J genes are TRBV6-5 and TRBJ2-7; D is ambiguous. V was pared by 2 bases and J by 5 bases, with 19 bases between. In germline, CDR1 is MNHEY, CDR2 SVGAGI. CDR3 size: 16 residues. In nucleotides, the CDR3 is TGTGCCAGCAGTTACCTCAACAGCCTAGGGTATGACGAGCAGTACTTC. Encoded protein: CASSYLNSLGYDEQYF.

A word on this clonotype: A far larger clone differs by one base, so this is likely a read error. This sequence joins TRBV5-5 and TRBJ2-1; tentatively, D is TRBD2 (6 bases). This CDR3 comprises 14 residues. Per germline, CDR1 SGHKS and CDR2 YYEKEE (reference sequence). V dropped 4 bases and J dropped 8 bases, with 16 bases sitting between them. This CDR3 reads CASSVRTNEDEQFF. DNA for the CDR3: TGTGCCAGCAGCGTCCGGACTAACGAGGATGAGCAGTTCTTC.

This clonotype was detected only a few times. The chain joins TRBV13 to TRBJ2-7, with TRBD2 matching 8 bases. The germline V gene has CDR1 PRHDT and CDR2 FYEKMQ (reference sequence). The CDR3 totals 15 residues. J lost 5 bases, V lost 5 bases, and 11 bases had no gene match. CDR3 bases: TGTGCCAGCAGCCCCGTGGACGGGGGGGCTAACGAGCAGTACTTC. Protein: CASSPVDGGANEQYF. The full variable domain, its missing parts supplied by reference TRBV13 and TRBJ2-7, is AAGVIQSPRHLIKEKRETATLKCYPIPRHDTVYWYQQGPGQDPQFLISFYEKMQSDKGSIPDRFSAQQFSDYHSELNMSSLELGDSALYFCASSPVDGGANEQYFGPGTRLTVT.

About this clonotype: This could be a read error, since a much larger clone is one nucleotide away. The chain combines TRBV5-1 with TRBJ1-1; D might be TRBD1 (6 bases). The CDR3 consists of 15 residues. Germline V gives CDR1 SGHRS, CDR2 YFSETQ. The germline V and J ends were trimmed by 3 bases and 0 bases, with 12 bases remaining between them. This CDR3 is CASSSLQGMNTEAFF. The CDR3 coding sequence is TGCGCCAGCAGCTCCCTACAGGGCATGAACACTGAAGCTTTCTTT.

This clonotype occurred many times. CDR3: CASSSSDRDTQYF. CDR3 nucleotides: TGTGCCAGCAGCTCATCGGACAGGGATACGCAGTATTTT. This chain connects TRBV11-2 to TRBJ2-3; 7 nucleotides align to TRBD1. The germline gives CDR1 SGHAT, CDR2 FQNNGV. J lost 6 bases, V lost 4 bases, and 4 bases had no gene match. This CDR3 has 13 residues.

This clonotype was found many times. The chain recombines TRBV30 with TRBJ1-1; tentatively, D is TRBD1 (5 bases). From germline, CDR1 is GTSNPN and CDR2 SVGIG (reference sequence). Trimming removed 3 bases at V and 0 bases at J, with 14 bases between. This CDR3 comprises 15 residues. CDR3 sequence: CAWRTRTFMNTEAFF. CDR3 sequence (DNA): TGTGCCTGGAGGACTAGGACATTCATGAACACTGAAGCTTTCTTT. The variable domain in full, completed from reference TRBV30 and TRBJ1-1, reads SQTIHQWPATLVQPVGSPLSLECTVEGTSNPNLYWYRQAAGRGLQLLFYSVGIGQISSEVPQNLSASRPQDRQFILSSKKLLLSDSGFYLCAWRTRTFMNTEAFFGQGTRLTVV.

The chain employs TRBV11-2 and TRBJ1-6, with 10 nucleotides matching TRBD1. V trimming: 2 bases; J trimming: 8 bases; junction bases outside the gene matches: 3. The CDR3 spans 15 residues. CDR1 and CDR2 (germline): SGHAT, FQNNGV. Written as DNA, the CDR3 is TGTGCCAGCAGCTTAAGAGACAGGGGGCATTCACCCCTCCACTTT. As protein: CASSLRDRGHSPLHF.

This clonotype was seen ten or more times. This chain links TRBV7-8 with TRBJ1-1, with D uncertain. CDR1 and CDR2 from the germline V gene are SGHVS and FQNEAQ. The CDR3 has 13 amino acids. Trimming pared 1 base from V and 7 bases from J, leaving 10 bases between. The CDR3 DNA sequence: TGTGCCAGCAGCTTAGGGCGGTCCCTTGAAGCTTTCTTT. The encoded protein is CASSLGRSLEAFF.

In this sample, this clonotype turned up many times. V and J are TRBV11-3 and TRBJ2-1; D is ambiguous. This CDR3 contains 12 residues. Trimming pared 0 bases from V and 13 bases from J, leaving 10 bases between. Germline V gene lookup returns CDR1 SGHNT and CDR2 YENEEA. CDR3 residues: CASSLDVPGQFF. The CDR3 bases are TGTGCCAGCAGCTTAGATGTCCCCGGACAGTTCTTC.

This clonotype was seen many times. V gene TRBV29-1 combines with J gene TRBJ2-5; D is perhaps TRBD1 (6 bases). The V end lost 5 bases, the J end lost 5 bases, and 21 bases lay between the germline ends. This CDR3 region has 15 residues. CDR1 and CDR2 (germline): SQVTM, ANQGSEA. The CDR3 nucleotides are TGCAGCGTTCGGCGATGGACAGACGCGCGGGAGACCCAGTACTTC. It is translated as CSVRRWTDARETQYF.

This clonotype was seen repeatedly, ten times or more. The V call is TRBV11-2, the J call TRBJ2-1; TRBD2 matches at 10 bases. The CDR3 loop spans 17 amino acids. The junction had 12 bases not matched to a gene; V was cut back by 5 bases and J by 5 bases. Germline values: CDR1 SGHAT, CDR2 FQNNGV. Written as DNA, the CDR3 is TGTGCCAGCAGCGTGGGCCTAGCGGGAGAACAAAACAATGAGCAGTTCTTC. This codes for CASSVGLAGEQNNEQFF.

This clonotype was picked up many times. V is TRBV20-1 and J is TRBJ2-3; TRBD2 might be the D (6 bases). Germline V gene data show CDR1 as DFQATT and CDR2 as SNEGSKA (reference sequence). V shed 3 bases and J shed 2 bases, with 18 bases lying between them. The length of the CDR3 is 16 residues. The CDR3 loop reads CSARGIGGVYTDTQYF. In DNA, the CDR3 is TGCAGTGCTAGGGGTATTGGCGGGGTCTACACAGATACGCAGTATTTT.

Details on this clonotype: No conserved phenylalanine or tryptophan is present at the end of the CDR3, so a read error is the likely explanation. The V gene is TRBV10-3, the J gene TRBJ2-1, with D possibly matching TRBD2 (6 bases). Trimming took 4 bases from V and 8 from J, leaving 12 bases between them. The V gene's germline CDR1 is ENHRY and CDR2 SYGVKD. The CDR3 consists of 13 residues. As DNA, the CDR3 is TGTGCCATCAGTGCTCGGGAGTTCGATGAGCAGTTCCTC. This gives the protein CAISAREFDEQFL.

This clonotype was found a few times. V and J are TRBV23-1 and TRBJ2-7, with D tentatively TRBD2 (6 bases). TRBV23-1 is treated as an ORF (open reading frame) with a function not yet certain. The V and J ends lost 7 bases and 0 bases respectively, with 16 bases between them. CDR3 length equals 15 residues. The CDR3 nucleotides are TGCGCCAGCAACTCCCGGGGGAGCACCTCCTACGAGCAGTACTTC. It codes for CASNSRGSTSYEQYF.

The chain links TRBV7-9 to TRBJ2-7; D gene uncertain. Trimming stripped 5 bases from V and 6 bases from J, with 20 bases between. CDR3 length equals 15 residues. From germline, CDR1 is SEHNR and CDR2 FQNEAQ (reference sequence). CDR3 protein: CASSRPPGWNGEQYF. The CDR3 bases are TGTGCCAGCAGCCGACCACCGGGTTGGAACGGCGAGCAGTACTTC.

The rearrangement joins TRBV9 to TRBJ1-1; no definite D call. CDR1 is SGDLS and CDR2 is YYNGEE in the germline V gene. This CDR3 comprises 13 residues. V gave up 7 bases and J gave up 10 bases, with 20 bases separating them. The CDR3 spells CASAGLSAGSAFF. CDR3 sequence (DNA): TGTGCCAGCGCGGGTTTGTCGGCAGGATCAGCTTTCTTT.

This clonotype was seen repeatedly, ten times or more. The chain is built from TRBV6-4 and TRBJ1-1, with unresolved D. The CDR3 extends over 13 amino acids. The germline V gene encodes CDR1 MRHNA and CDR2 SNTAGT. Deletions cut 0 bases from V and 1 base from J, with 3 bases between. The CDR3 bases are TGTGCCAGCAGTGACTCGTGGAACACTGAAGCTTTCTTT. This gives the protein CASSDSWNTEAFF.